This TCR beta chain was retrieved from a study of shared clonotypes between healthy human individuals. Looking at the study overall: The cohort had a couple of women and a few men, ages 18 to 49.

Study outcomes and limitations: It was observed that 5% to 6.5% of naive CD4 clonotypes were shared across several donors. Memory subsets generally showed smaller estimated richness than naive subsets did.

It was CD45RO-negative cells, positively selected for CCR7, that made up naive CD8 cells, with terminally differentiated effector memory CD45RA+ cells excluded. Clones were sequenced by immunoSEQ multiplex PCR, and TCRdb holds only the in-frame ones, with some missing. The sample contains millions of clones, roughly 94% of which appear only once. Germline CDR1 reads SGHRS; CDR2 reads YFSETQ. The CDR3 is 13 amino acids. In regard to this clone: Its antigen is currently unknown. One end of the junction does not line up with germline, which may come from a read error.

Specimen: naive CD8+ T cells sorted from blood. The clonotype originates from a man aged 18 to 29 in good health. The V gene is TRBV5-1, the J gene TRBJ2-7; 7 positions match TRBD1. The CDR3 DNA sequence: TGCACCAGCAGCATGGACAGGACCTACGAGCAGTACTTC. Translating it yields CTSSMDRTYEQYF.